Below, 5 T cell receptor beta chains from the same sample are listed, as sequenced in a study of blood T cell repertoires in COVID-19. Method: immunoSEQ multiplex PCR; TCRdb's copy keeps in-frame clones and lacks some. The sample shows 190,000 or so clones, approximately 87% of them seen only once. Sequencing was performed on peripheral blood. These receptors came from a man aged 55-75 years who had recovered from COVID-19.

V usage is TRBV6-1 and J usage is TRBJ1-2; 7 bases agree with TRBD1. Germline lookup yields CDR1 MNHNS and CDR2 SASEGT. The CDR3 has 15 residues. Trimming cost V 4 bases and J 2 bases; bases outside gene matches: 7. The CDR3 loop is CASSGAPGQNYGYTF. The CDR3 coding sequence is TGTGCCAGCAGTGGAGCTCCGGGACAGAACTATGGCTACACCTTC.

The gene calls are TRBV6-5 and TRBJ2-5, with a possible D match to TRBD2 (6 bases). The germline gives CDR1 MNHEY, CDR2 SVGAGI. The CDR3 covers 15 residues. With 7 bases removed from V and 1 base from J, the gap between germline ends came to 16 bases. The chain's CDR3 is CASKLGGVSQETQYF. The CDR3 DNA sequence: TGTGCCAGCAAACTTGGCGGGGTCAGCCAAGAGACCCAGTACTTC.

The chain joins TRBV7-2 to TRBJ1-3; 7 bases are shared with TRBD1. Germline-derived CDR1 and CDR2 are SGHTA and FQGNSA. V trimming: 6 bases; J trimming: 2 bases; junction bases outside the gene matches: 4. The CDR3 spans 14 residues. Here the CDR3 reads CASSQDRAGNTIYF. CDR3 DNA sequence: TGTGCCAGCAGTCAAGACAGGGCTGGAAACACCATATATTTT.

The rearrangement uses TRBV7-2 and TRBJ1-2; possible D gene TRBD1, 5 bases. The V gene lost 1 base and the J gene lost 2 bases, with 17 bases spanning the gap. Per germline, CDR1 SGHTA and CDR2 FQGNSA. The length of the CDR3 is 17 residues. This CDR3 is CASSLGLGQTLNYGYTF. The CDR3, as DNA: TGTGCCAGCAGCTTAGGGTTGGGGCAGACCCTAAACTATGGCTACACCTTC.

This CDR3 is CASSPPRGAGTDTQYF. The DNA for the CDR3 is TGTGCCAGCAGTCCCCCCCGGGGGGCGGGCACAGATACGCAGTATTTT. J is TRBJ2-3 and V is TRBV5-4; possibly TRBD2 for D (7 bases). The CDR3 covers 16 residues. V was clipped by 5 bases and J by 1 base, with 17 bases between them. The germline gives CDR1 SGHNT, CDR2 YYREEE (reference sequence).